These 9 T cell receptor beta chains share one sample of origin, sequenced in a study of blood T cell repertoires in COVID-19. Sequencing used immunoSEQ multiplex PCR; TCRdb keeps in-frame clones, though not all of them. The sample gives a few hundred thousand clones, about 90% of which show up once; roughly 2.9% is in the top ten. Material for sequencing was PBMCs or T cells enriched from blood (not recorded which). The source is a woman aged 50 to 65 who had been exposed to COVID-19.

This chain uses TRBV4-2 with TRBJ2-7; 10 bases match TRBD2. CDR3 size: 16 residues. The ends lost 3 bases at V and 7 bases at J; junction bases unmatched: 12. Germline assignment: CDR1 LGHNA and CDR2 YNFKEQ. This CDR3 reads CASSQRTSGELLEQYF. As DNA, the CDR3 is TGTGCCAGCAGCCAGAGAACTAGCGGGGAGCTTTTAGAGCAGTACTTC.

This chain connects TRBV3-1 (or the pseudogene TRBV3-2) to TRBJ2-7, with 7 bases matching TRBD1. The germline V gene has CDR1 LGHDT and CDR2 YNNKEL (reference sequence). The CDR3 runs to 15 residues. The trim removed 4 bases at V and 2 bases at J, leaving 8 bases unmatched. This chain's CDR3 is CASSPRQGGTYEQYF. In nucleotides, the CDR3 is TGTGCCAGCAGCCCCCGACAGGGCGGAACCTACGAGCAGTACTTC.

J is TRBJ2-3 and V is TRBV5-1, with TRBD1 identical over 9 bases. The V gene's germline CDR1 is SGHRS and CDR2 YFSETQ. The length of the CDR3 is 19 residues. The J segment lost 1 base and the V segment lost 1 base, leaving 13 bases of the junction unmatched. The CDR3, as DNA: TGCGCCAGCAGCTTGAGAGCGGGACAGGGAGGGGTTGGCACAGATACGCAGTATTTT. Amino acid sequence: CASSLRAGQGGVGTDTQYF.

The chain is built from TRBV4-1 and TRBJ2-7, with 7 nucleotides matching TRBD1. This CDR3 contains 16 residues. V gave up 3 bases and J gave up 0 bases; unmatched junction bases: 8. Germline V gene sequence: CDR1 MGHRA, CDR2 YSYEKL. CDR3 sequence: CASSQGTATSSYEQYF. CDR3 bases: TGCGCCAGCAGCCAGGGGACAGCGACGAGCTCCTACGAGCAGTACTTC.

The rearrangement uses TRBV30 and TRBJ1-3; D unclear. V shed 0 bases and J shed 0 bases, with 9 bases lying between them. In germline, CDR1 is GTSNPN, CDR2 SVGIG (reference sequence). CDR3 length equals 15 residues. The CDR3 region has the DNA TGTGCCTGGAGTGTCGGGATGAGCTCTGGAAACACCATATATTTT. Its protein is CAWSVGMSSGNTIYF. The entire variable domain, with the rest obtained from reference TRBV30 and TRBJ1-3, is as follows: SQTIHQWPATLVQPVGSPLSLECTVEGTSNPNLYWYRQAAGRGLQLLFYSVGIGQISSEVPQNLSASRPQDRQFILSSKKLLLSDSGFYLCAWSVGMSSGNTIYFGEGSWLTVV.

The genes are TRBV14 and TRBJ2-6; the D is unclear. The CDR3 is 14 amino acids. V gave up 4 bases and J gave up 3 bases, with 7 bases separating them. Germline CDR1 and CDR2: SGHDN and FVKESK. CDR3 in amino acids: CASSLSIGANVLTF. In DNA form, the CDR3 reads TGTGCCAGCAGCCTGAGTATTGGGGCCAACGTCCTGACTTTC.

This clone is a singleton in its sample. This chain connects TRBV28 to TRBJ1-1; D remains ambiguous. The length of the CDR3 is 14 residues. Germline V CDR1 and CDR2: MDHEN, SYDVKM. Between the trimmed V and J ends, which lost 5 bases and 0 bases, there was a span of 10 bases. CDR3 coding DNA: TGTGCCAGCAGTACACAGATCATGAACACTGAAGCTTTCTTT. Translated, it gives CASSTQIMNTEAFF.

The chain links TRBV28 to TRBJ2-2; perhaps TRBD2 as D (5 bases). Germline V gene sequence: CDR1 MDHEN, CDR2 SYDVKM. The V gene lost 5 bases and the J gene lost 2 bases, with 9 bases spanning the gap. The CDR3 extends over 14 amino acids. CDR3 nucleotides: TGTGCCAGCAGTCGCACTAGTAACACCGGGGAGCTGTTTTTT. This translates into CASSRTSNTGELFF.

V usage is TRBV5-6 and J usage is TRBJ1-2, with a weak D call TRBD1 (6 bases). The germline V and J ends were trimmed by 0 bases and 2 bases, with 11 bases remaining between them. Germline CDR1 reads SGHDT; CDR2 reads YYEEEE. CDR3 length: 15 residues. CDR3 DNA sequence: TGTGCCAGCAGCTTGGTACCAGGGGACAACTATGGCTACACCTTC. Residues: CASSLVPGDNYGYTF.